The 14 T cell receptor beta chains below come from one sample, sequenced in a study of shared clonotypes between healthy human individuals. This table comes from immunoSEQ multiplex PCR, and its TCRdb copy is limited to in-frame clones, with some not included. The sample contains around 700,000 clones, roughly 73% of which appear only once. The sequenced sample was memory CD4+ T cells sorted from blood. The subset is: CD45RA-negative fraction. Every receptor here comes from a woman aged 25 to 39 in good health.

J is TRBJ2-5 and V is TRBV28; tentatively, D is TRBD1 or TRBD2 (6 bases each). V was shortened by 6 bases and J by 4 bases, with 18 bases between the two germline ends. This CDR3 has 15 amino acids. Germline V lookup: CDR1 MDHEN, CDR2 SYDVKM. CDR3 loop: CASRGGSGAGETQYF. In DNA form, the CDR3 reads TGTGCCAGCAGGGGGGGCTCGGGAGCGGGAGAGACCCAGTACTTC.

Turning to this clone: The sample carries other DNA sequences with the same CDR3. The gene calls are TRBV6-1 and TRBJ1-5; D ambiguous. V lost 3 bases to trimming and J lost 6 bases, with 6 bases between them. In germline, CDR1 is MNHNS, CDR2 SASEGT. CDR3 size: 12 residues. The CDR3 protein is CASSELGQPQHF. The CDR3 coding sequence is TGTGCCAGCAGTGAGTTGGGTCAGCCCCAGCATTTT.

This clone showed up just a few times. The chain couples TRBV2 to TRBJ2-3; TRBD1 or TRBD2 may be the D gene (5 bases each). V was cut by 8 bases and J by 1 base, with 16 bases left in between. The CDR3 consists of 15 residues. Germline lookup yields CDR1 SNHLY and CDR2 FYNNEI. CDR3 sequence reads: CASLPLVGGTDTQYF. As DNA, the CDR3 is TGTGCCAGCCTCCCTCTTGTGGGGGGCACAGATACGCAGTATTTT.

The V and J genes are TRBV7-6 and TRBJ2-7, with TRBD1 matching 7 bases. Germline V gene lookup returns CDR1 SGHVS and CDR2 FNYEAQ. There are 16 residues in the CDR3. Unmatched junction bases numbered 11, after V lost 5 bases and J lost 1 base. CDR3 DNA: TGTGCCAGCAGCCTGACCGGGACAGCCTTTTCCTACGAGCAGTACTTC. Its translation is CASSLTGTAFSYEQYF.

Written as DNA, the CDR3 is TGTGCCAGCAGCAAAAGCGGGCTCTCCTACGAGCAGTACTTC. Translated: CASSKSGLSYEQYF. The rearrangement uses TRBV7-9 and TRBJ2-7, with D possibly TRBD2 on 6 matching bases. Trimming took off 5 bases at V and 0 bases at J, with 11 bases between the two ends. The CDR3 has 14 residues. Germline assignment: CDR1 SEHNR and CDR2 FQNEAQ (reference sequence).

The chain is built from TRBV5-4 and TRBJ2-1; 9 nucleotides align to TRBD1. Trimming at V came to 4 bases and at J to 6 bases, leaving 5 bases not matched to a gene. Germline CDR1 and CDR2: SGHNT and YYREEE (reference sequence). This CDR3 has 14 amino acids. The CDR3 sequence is CASSPQTGGNEQFF. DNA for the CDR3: TGTGCCAGCAGCCCCCAGACAGGGGGCAATGAGCAGTTCTTC.

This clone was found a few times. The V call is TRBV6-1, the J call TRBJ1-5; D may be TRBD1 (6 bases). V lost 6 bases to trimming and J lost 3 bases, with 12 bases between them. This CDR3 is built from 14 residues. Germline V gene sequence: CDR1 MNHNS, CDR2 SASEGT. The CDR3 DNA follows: TGTGCCAGCAGAGTGGACAGCTTCAATCAGCCCCAGCATTTT. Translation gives CASRVDSFNQPQHF.

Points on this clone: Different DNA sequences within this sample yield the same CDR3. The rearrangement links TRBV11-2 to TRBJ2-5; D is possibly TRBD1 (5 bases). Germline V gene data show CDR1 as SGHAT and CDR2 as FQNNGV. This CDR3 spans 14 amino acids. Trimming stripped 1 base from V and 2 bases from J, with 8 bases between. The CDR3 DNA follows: TGTGCCAGCAGCTTAGGGACAAATCAAGAGACCCAGTACTTC. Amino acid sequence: CASSLGTNQETQYF.

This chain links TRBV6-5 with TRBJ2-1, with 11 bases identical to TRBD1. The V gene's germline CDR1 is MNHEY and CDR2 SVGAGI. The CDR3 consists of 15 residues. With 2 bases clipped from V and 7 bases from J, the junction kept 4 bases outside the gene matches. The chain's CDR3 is CASSYGQGAGNEQFF. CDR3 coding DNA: TGTGCCAGCAGTTACGGACAGGGGGCAGGAAATGAGCAGTTCTTC.

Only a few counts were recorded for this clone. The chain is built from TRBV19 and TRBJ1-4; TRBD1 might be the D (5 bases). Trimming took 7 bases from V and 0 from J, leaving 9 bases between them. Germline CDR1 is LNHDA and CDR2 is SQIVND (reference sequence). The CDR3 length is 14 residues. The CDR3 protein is CASMGRATNEKLFF. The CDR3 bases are TGTGCCAGTATGGGGCGAGCAACTAATGAAAAACTGTTTTTT. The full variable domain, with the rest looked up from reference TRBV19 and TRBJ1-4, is DGGITQSPKYLFRKEGQNVTLSCEQNLNHDAMYWYRQDPGQGLRLIYYSQIVNDFQKGDIAEGYSVSREKKESFPLTVTSAQKNPTAFYLCASMGRATNEKLFFGSGTQLSVL.

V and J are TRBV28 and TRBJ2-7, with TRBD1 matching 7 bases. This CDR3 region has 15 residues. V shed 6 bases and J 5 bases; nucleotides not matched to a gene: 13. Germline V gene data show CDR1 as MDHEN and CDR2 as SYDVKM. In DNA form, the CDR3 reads TGTGCCAGCAGCCGACAGGGTTCCCTTCAGGACGAGCAGTACTTC. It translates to CASSRQGSLQDEQYF.

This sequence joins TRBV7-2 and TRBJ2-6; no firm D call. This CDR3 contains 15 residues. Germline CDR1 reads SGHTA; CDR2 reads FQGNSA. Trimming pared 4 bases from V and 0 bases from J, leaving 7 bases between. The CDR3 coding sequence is TGTGCCAGCAGCTACAGTGACTCTGGGGCCAACGTCCTGACTTTC. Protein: CASSYSDSGANVLTF. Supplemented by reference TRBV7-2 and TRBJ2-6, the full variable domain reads GAGVSQSPSNKVTEKGKDVELRCDPISGHTALYWYRQSLGQGLEFLIYFQGNSAPDKSGLPSDRFSAERTGGSVSTLTIQRTQQEDSAVYLCASSYSDSGANVLTFGAGSRLTVL.

The CDR3 region is CASSFNIVSLEQYF. DNA of the CDR3: TGTGCCAGCAGCTTCAACATCGTCTCTTTAGAGCAGTACTTC. The chain is built from TRBV5-5 and TRBJ2-7; D ambiguous. The germline V gene encodes CDR1 SGHKS and CDR2 YYEKEE (reference sequence). Deletions cut 2 bases from V and 7 bases from J, with 16 bases between. The CDR3 is made up of 14 amino acids.

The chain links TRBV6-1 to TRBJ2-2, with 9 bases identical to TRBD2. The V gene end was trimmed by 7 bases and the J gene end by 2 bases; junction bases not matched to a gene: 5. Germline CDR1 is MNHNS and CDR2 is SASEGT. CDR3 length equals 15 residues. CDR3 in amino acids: CASMIAGVNTGELFF. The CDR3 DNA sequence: TGTGCCAGCATGATAGCGGGGGTAAACACCGGGGAGCTGTTTTTT.